This TCR beta chain is from a study of identical twins. Study-level points and caveats: Twin-shared out-of-frame alpha sequences showed excess low generation probability.

In TCRdb, the 5' RACE reads were re-called with MiXCR into one record per CDR3 protein. Of nearly 900,000 distinct CDR3 sequences in the sample, about 12% were seen once. To note about this clonotype: What it binds is not known.

The V segment lost 5 bases and the J segment 2 bases; nucleotides outside the gene matches: 9. The CDR3 sequence is 16 residues long. These same data were also listed under a study on yellow fever vaccine responses in identical twins.

The sequence derives from a woman younger than 30 in good health. J is TRBJ2-5 and V is TRBV12-3 or TRBV12-4; 9 nucleotides line up with TRBD2. Sequencing was done on a sample of PBMCs. This CDR3 is CASSPGLARIQETQYF. The DNA for the CDR3 is TGTGCCAGCAGTCCCGGACTAGCGCGTATACAAGAGACCCAGTACTTC.